Below are 21 T cell receptor beta chains sequenced from a single sample in a study of blood T cell repertoires in COVID-19. TCRdb keeps only in-frame clones here, not all; method: immunoSEQ multiplex PCR. The table lists 250,000 to 300,000 clones, over 80% of them singletons. Sequencing input: peripheral blood. The source of these receptors is a man aged 60 to 75 who had recovered from COVID-19.

The rearrangement uses TRBV5-4 and TRBJ2-1; no definite D call. V was shortened by 3 bases and J by 1 base, with 11 bases between the two germline ends. This CDR3 is 15 amino acids long. The germline V gene has CDR1 SGHNT and CDR2 YYREEE (reference sequence). The CDR3 bases are TGTGCCAGCAGCTCCGTTGCCGGGTCCTACAATGAGCAGTTCTTC. Residues: CASSSVAGSYNEQFF.

V and J are TRBV5-1 and TRBJ2-1; TRBD2 aligns across 12 bases. This CDR3 is built from 16 residues. Germline assignment: CDR1 SGHRS and CDR2 YFSETQ. J was trimmed by 9 bases and V by 4 bases; bases with no gene match: 11. The chain's CDR3 is CASSPRTSGTPSEQFF. Written as DNA, the CDR3 is TGCGCCAGCAGCCCTCGGACTAGCGGGACTCCCAGTGAGCAGTTCTTC.

Here the CDR3 DNA reads TGTGCCAGCGGGGGCAGGGGGGAGGGCTACACCTTC. Its translation is CASGGRGEGYTF. The genes are TRBV12-3 or TRBV12-4 and TRBJ1-2; 7 nucleotides align to TRBD1. Trimming removed 8 bases from V and 8 bases from J; junction bases left unmatched: 8. The CDR3 sequence is 12 residues long.

The V call is TRBV30, the J call TRBJ1-6; tentatively, D is TRBD1 (6 bases). The CDR3 totals 16 residues. Germline CDR1 GTSNPN, CDR2 SVGIG (reference sequence). V lost 2 bases, J lost 6 bases, and 17 bases lay in between. CDR3 sequence reads: CAWSITGTRGNSPLHF. DNA of the CDR3: TGTGCCTGGAGTATAACCGGGACACGGGGTAATTCACCCCTCCACTTT.

This clone has only a few counts. The genes are TRBV21-1 and TRBJ2-7; the listed D gene, TRBD1, was not tested against the DNA. TRBV21-1 is a pseudogene. The CDR3 extends over 14 amino acids. CDR3 in amino acids: CASSKGQWLNEQYF. The CDR3 nucleotides are TGTGCCAGCAGCAAAGGGCAGTGGCTGAACGAGCAGTACTTC.

The rearrangement uses TRBV5-4 and TRBJ1-2; 10 bases are a match to TRBD1. This CDR3 contains 14 residues. The ends lost 1 base at V and 8 bases at J; junction bases unmatched: 5. Germline CDR1 and CDR2: SGHNT and YYREEE (reference sequence). The CDR3 DNA reads as TGTGCCAGCAGCTTGTGGGGACAGGGGAAGGGCTACACCTTC. Amino acid sequence: CASSLWGQGKGYTF.

The rearrangement joins TRBV28 to TRBJ1-6, with a tentative D call TRBD1 (5 bases). V was pared by 7 bases and J by 9 bases, with 16 bases between. The CDR3 length is 14 residues. Germline assignment: CDR1 MDHEN and CDR2 SYDVKM. This CDR3 reads CASTPGGGSSPLHF. In DNA, the CDR3 is TGTGCCAGCACCCCGGGGGGTGGGAGTTCACCCCTCCACTTT. The full variable domain, in which reference TRBV28 and TRBJ1-6 provide the parts outside the CDR3, is DVKVTQSSRYLVKRTGEKVFLECVQDMDHENMFWYRQDPGLGLRLIYFSYDVKMKEKGDIPEGYSVSREKKERFSLILESASTNQTSMYLCASTPGGGSSPLHFGNGTRLTVT.

This chain joins TRBV30 and TRBJ1-1; tentatively, D is TRBD1 (5 bases). Germline CDR1 GTSNPN, CDR2 SVGIG (reference sequence). The CDR3 length is 14 residues. V lost 3 bases and J lost 5, with 16 bases in between. CDR3 region: CAWRLSGGKTEAFF. The CDR3 DNA follows: TGTGCCTGGAGGCTTAGCGGGGGGAAGACTGAAGCTTTCTTT.

This chain connects TRBV18 to TRBJ1-2, with a tentative D call TRBD1 (5 bases). This CDR3 has 13 residues. Germline V gene sequence: CDR1 KGHSH, CDR2 LQKENI. Trimming left V 5 bases short and J 3 bases short, with 10 bases between. CDR3 residues: CASSTTEDYGYTF. CDR3 nucleotides: TGTGCCAGCTCAACGACAGAAGACTATGGCTACACCTTC.

The rearrangement uses TRBV19 and TRBJ2-4, with a possible D match to TRBD2 (5 bases). Germline V CDR1 and CDR2: LNHDA, SQIVND (reference sequence). This CDR3 comprises 15 residues. V lost 0 bases to trimming and J lost 8 bases, with 14 bases between them. The CDR3 sequence is CASSIEGVLEDIQYF. The CDR3, as DNA: TGTGCCAGTAGTATAGAAGGAGTCTTGGAGGACATTCAGTACTTC.

The rearrangement uses TRBV28 and TRBJ1-4, with D perhaps matching TRBD1 (5 bases). The CDR3 has 11 amino acids. Germline V gives CDR1 MDHEN, CDR2 SYDVKM. Trimming left V 8 bases short and J 8 bases short, with 9 bases between. The CDR3 is CASLYREKLFF. The CDR3 nucleotides are TGTGCCAGCCTCTACAGGGAAAAACTGTTTTTT.

The CDR3 loop reads CASSQGWQGAYEQYF. Written as DNA, the CDR3 is TGTGCCAGCAGCCAAGGATGGCAGGGGGCCTACGAGCAGTACTTC. The chain joins TRBV3-1 (or the pseudogene TRBV3-2) to TRBJ2-7; 7 bases map to TRBD1. V lost 1 base, J lost 2 bases, and 5 bases stayed unmatched. The CDR3 loop spans 15 amino acids. Germline CDR1 is LGHDT and CDR2 is YNNKEL (reference sequence).

The rearrangement uses TRBV7-9 and TRBJ1-2; 9 bases match TRBD1. The germline V gene has CDR1 SEHNR and CDR2 FQNEAQ (reference sequence). The V gene end was trimmed by 5 bases and the J gene end by 7 bases; junction bases not matched to a gene: 5. This CDR3 spans 13 amino acids. Here the CDR3 DNA reads TGTGCCAGCAGCCAGACAGGGGGAAGTGGCTACACCTTC. It codes for CASSQTGGSGYTF.

The chain combines TRBV12-3 or TRBV12-4 with TRBJ1-2; D may be TRBD1 (6 bases). V lost 2 bases and J lost 8, with 9 bases in between. This CDR3 comprises 12 residues. The CDR3 reads CASSLNRAGYTF. CDR3 nucleotides: TGTGCCAGCAGTTTAAACAGGGCCGGCTACACCTTC.

In this sample, this clone turned up once. The rearrangement links TRBV3-1 (or the pseudogene TRBV3-2) to TRBJ2-3; D may be TRBD2 (6 bases). Trimming shortened V by 0 bases and J by 2 bases, and 12 bases separated the two germline ends. Germline V gene data show CDR1 as LGHDT and CDR2 as YNNKEL (reference sequence). The CDR3 is 16 residues long. The CDR3 here is CASSQDRDFPTDTQYF. The CDR3 DNA reads as TGTGCCAGCAGCCAAGATCGGGACTTTCCCACAGATACGCAGTATTTT.

J is TRBJ2-1 and V is TRBV5-1, with D possibly matching TRBD2 (6 bases). Per germline, CDR1 SGHRS and CDR2 YFSETQ. Trimming cost V 0 bases and J 8 bases, with 12 bases left between them. The CDR3 runs 14 residues. The CDR3 is CASSLGSGVDEQFF. In DNA, the CDR3 is TGCGCCAGCAGCTTGGGATCGGGGGTCGATGAGCAGTTCTTC.

The chain uses TRBV30 and TRBJ2-1, with 9 positions matching TRBD2. The germline gives CDR1 GTSNPN, CDR2 SVGIG (reference sequence). V was clipped by 0 bases and J by 5 bases; unmatched bases: 5. The CDR3 loop spans 15 amino acids. The CDR3 loop reads CAWSVGLAGNNEQFF. DNA for the CDR3: TGTGCCTGGAGTGTTGGCCTAGCGGGGAACAATGAGCAGTTCTTC.

The chain carries TRBV2 and TRBJ1-4; 9 nucleotides agree with TRBD1. Germline loops: CDR1 SNHLY, CDR2 FYNNEI. V gave up 10 bases and J gave up 6 bases; unmatched junction bases: 6. This CDR3 spans 13 amino acids. The CDR3 DNA sequence: TGTGCCATCACCCGGGACAGGGATGAAAAACTGTTTTTT. This sequence encodes CAITRDRDEKLFF.

This sequence joins TRBV19 and TRBJ2-5; 10 nucleotides align to TRBD1. The CDR3 covers 16 residues. The junction had 8 bases not matched to a gene; V was cut back by 2 bases and J by 5 bases. Germline-derived CDR1 and CDR2 are LNHDA and SQIVND (reference sequence). The CDR3 DNA is TGTGCCAGTAGTATAAAGACAGGGGGCACCTCGGAGACCCAGTACTTC. This codes for CASSIKTGGTSETQYF. The complete variable domain, with remaining parts taken from reference TRBV19 and TRBJ2-5, reads DGGITQSPKYLFRKEGQNVTLSCEQNLNHDAMYWYRQDPGQGLRLIYYSQIVNDFQKGDIAEGYSVSREKKESFPLTVTSAQKNPTAFYLCASSIKTGGTSETQYFGPGTRLLVL.

The chain is built from TRBV7-2 and TRBJ1-2; the D is unclear. This CDR3 region has 14 residues. V lost 0 bases and J 4 bases, leaving 9 bases between the germline ends. Germline-derived CDR1 and CDR2 are SGHTA and FQGNSA. The CDR3 DNA reads TGTGCCAGCAGCTTAGCAGGAGGTAGCTATGGCTACACCTTC. Its translation: CASSLAGGSYGYTF. Combining the CDR3 with reference TRBV7-2 and TRBJ1-2 gives the whole variable domain GAGVSQSPSNKVTEKGKDVELRCDPISGHTALYWYRQSLGQGLEFLIYFQGNSAPDKSGLPSDRFSAERTGGSVSTLTIQRTQQEDSAVYLCASSLAGGSYGYTFGSGTRLTVV.

This clone was seen once. This rearrangement joins TRBV29-1 to TRBJ2-7, with 7 nucleotides matching TRBD1. The CDR3 consists of 15 residues. After removal of 8 bases from V and 3 bases from J, the junction contained 16 bases not matched to a gene. Germline V CDR1 and CDR2: SQVTM, ANQGSEA. CDR3: CSSDLTGTEGYEQYF. DNA for the CDR3: TGCAGCAGTGACCTTACCGGGACAGAAGGCTACGAGCAGTACTTC.